This TCR beta chain was observed in a study of CD8+ T cells in alopecia areata. Study background: Twice daily, treated patients received 5 to 10 mg of oral tofacitinib. The drug, tofacitinib, lasted 6 to 18 months, followed by 6 months off drug.

As concerns this clone: No antigen is known for it.

V gave up 0 bases and J gave up 4 bases; unmatched junction bases: 9. Looked up from germline, CDR1 is MNHNS and CDR2 is SASEGT. This CDR3 is 17 amino acids long. The study's findings and limits: Across lesional scalp, and particularly alopecia totalis/universalis, clonality surpassed that of normal scalp.

TCR sequencing used cDNA made by reverse transcription of extracted RNA. The method was immunoSEQ multiplex PCR; TCRdb's version includes in-frame clones alone and lacks a portion of them. Among some 9,800 clones listed, more than 65% were seen once. Alopecia areata patients provided lesional scalp punch biopsies and peripheral blood. The chain has TRBV6-1 and TRBJ2-1; 7 bases fit TRBD2. Input material: skin. The sequence was collected from a human donor with alopecia areata. The DNA for the CDR3 is TGTGCCAGCAGTGAAGCTAGGCGTCTAGCGGATTACAATGAGCAGTTCTTC. The encoded protein is CASSEARRLADYNEQFF.